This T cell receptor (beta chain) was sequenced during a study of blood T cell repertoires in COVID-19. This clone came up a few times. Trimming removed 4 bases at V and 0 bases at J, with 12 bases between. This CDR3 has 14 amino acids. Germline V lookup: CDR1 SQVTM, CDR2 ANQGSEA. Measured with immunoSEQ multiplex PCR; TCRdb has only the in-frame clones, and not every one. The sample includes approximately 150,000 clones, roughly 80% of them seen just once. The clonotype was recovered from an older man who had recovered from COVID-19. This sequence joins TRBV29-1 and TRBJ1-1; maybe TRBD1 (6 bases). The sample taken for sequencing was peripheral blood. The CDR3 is CSVVGAVMNTEAFF. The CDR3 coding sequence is TGCAGCGTTGTGGGGGCAGTTATGAACACTGAAGCTTTCTTT.